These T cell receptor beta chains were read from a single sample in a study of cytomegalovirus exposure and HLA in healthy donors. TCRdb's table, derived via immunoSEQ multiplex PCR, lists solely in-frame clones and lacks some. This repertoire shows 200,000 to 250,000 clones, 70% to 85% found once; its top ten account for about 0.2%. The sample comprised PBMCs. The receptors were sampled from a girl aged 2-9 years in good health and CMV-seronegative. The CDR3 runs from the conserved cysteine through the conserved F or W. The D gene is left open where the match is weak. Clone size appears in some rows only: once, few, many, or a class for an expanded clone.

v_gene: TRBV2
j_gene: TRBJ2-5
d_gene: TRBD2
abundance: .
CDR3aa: CASRRTAGASKETQYF
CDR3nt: TGTGCCAGCCGGCGTACAGCGGGGGCCTCTAAAGAGACCCAGTACTTC

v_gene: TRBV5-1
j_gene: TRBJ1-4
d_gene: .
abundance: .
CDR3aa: CASSLEHFREKLFF
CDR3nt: TGCGCCAGCAGCTTGGAACATTTCCGAGAAAAACTGTTTTTT

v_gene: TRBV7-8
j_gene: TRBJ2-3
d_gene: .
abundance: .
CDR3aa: CASSLVFHSPTDTQYF
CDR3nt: TGTGCCAGCAGCTTAGTGTTCCACAGTCCCACAGATACGCAGTATTTT

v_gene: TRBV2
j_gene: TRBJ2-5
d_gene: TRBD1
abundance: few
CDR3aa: CASSATGVGETQYF
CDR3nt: TGTGCCAGCAGTGCGACAGGGGTGGGAGAGACCCAGTACTTC

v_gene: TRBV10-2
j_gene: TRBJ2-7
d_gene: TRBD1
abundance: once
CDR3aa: CASSNLGQATYEQYF
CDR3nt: TGCGCCAGCAGTAATCTGGGACAGGCGACTTACGAGCAGTACTTC

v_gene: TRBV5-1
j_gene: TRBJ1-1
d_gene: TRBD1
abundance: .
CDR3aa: CASSSRGGTGGSTEAFF
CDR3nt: TGCGCCAGCAGCTCACGGGGTGGGACAGGGGGGTCCACTGAAGCTTTCTTT

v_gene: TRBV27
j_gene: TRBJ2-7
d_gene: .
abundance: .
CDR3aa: CASSQSRQAYEQYF
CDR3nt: TGTGCCAGCAGTCAGTCTAGACAGGCCTACGAGCAGTACTTC

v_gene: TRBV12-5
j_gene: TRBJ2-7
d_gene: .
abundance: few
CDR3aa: CASGLVNSYEQYF
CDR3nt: TGTGCTAGTGGTTTGGTCAACTCCTACGAGCAGTACTTC

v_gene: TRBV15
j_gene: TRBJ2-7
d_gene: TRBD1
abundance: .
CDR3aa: CATSPPGQGVSYEQYF
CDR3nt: TGTGCCACCAGCCCACCGGGACAGGGTGTCTCCTACGAGCAGTACTTC

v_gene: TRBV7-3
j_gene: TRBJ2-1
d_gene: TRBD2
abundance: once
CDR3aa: CASSLFGLADYNEQFF
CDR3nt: TGTGCCAGCAGCTTGTTCGGACTAGCGGATTACAATGAGCAGTTCTTC

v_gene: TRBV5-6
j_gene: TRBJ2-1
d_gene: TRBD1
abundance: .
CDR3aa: CASSLPGQGYNEQFF
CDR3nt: TGTGCCAGCAGCCTACCGGGACAGGGCTACAATGAGCAGTTCTTC

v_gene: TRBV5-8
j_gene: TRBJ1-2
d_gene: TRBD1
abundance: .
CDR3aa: CASSLSPDRVKGYTF
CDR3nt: TGTGCCAGCAGCTTGAGTCCGGACAGGGTGAAAGGCTACACCTTC

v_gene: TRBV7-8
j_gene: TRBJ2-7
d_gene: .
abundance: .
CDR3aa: CASSPRPPGEIYEQYF
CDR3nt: TGTGCCAGCAGCCCCCGACCCCCAGGGGAGATTTACGAGCAGTACTTC

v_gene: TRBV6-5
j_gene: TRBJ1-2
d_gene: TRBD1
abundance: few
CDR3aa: CASSRQGGGYTF
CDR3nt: TGTGCCAGCAGTCGACAGGGGGGTGGCTACACCTTC

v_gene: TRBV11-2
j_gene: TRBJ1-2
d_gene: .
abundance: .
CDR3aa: CASSFLAGRRAYGYTF
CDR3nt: TGTGCCAGCAGCTTTCTCGCGGGCAGGAGGGCCTATGGCTACACCTTC

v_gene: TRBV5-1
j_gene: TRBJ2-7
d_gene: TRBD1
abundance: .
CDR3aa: CASSLGYVQGPEQYF
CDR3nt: TGCGCCAGCAGCTTGGGGTATGTACAGGGGCCCGAGCAGTACTTC

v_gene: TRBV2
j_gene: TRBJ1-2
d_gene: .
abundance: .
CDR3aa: CASMGIGVQGYTF
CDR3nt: TGTGCCAGCATGGGGATCGGGGTTCAGGGCTACACCTTC

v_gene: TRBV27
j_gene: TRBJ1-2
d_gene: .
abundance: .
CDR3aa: CASRSMGGANYGYTF
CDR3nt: TGTGCCAGCAGGAGCATGGGGGGGGCGAACTATGGCTACACCTTC

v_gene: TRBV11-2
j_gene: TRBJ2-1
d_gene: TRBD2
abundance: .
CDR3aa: CASSRIAGGWRDEQFF
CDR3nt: TGTGCCAGCAGCCGTATAGCGGGAGGGTGGAGGGATGAGCAGTTCTTC

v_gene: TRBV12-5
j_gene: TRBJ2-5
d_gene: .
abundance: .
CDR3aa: CASGLGTGPWETQYF
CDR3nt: TGTGCTAGTGGTTTGGGAACAGGACCTTGGGAGACCCAGTACTTC

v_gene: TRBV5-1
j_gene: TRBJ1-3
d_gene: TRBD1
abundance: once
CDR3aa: CASSPTTGDGNTIYF
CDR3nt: TGCGCCAGCAGCCCAACGACAGGGGACGGAAACACCATATATTTT

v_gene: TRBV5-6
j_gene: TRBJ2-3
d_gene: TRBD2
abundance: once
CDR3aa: CASSSTSSTDTQYF
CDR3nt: TGTGCCAGCAGCTCGACTAGCTCCACAGATACGCAGTATTTT

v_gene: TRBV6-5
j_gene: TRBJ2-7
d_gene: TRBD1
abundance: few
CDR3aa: CASSRQGYEQYF
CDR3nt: TGTGCCAGCAGCCGACAGGGCTACGAGCAGTACTTC

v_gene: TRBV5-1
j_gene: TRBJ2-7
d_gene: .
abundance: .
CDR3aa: CASRPTQGFHEQYF
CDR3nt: TGCGCCAGCAGACCTACACAGGGTTTCCACGAGCAGTACTTC

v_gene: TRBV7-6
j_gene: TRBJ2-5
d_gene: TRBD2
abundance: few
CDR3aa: CASSLGLAGGETQYF
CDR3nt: TGTGCCAGCAGCCTGGGGCTAGCGGGAGGAGAGACCCAGTACTTC

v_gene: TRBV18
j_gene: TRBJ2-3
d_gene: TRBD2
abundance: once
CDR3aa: CASSPSGGTDTQYF
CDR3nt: TGTGCCAGCTCACCGAGCGGGGGGACAGATACGCAGTATTTT

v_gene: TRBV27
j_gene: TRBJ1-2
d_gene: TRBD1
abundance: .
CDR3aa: CASSLLGQGGYTF
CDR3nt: TGTGCCAGCAGTTTATTGGGACAGGGTGGCTACACCTTC

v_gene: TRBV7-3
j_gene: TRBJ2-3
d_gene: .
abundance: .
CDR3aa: CASSSTGPGDTQYF
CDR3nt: TGTGCCAGCAGCTCTACAGGGCCAGGGGATACGCAGTATTTT

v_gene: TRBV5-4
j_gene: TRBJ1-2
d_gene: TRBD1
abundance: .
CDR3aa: CASSPWTGVRNYGYTF
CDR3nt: TGTGCCAGCAGCCCCTGGACAGGGGTCAGGAACTATGGCTACACCTTC

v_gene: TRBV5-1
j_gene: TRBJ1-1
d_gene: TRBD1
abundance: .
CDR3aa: CASRPGQGPEAFF
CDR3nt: TGCGCCAGCAGACCAGGACAGGGGCCTGAAGCTTTCTTT

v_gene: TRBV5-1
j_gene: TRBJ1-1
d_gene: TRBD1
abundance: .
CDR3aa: CASRWGPTGRTEAFF
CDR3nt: TGCGCCAGCAGATGGGGGCCGACAGGGCGGACTGAAGCTTTCTTT

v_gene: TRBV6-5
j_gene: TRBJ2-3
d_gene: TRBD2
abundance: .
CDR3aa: CASSYRLAGRSDTQYF
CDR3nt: TGTGCCAGCAGTTACAGGCTAGCGGGGAGGTCAGATACGCAGTATTTT

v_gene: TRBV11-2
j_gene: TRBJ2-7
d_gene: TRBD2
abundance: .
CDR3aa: CASSLEVSGTYEQYF
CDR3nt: TGTGCCAGCAGCTTAGAAGTTAGCGGGACCTACGAGCAGTACTTC

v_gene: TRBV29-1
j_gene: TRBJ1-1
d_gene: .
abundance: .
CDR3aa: CSASYPSLYTEAFF
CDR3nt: TGCAGCGCGTCCTATCCTTCTTTATACACTGAAGCTTTCTTT

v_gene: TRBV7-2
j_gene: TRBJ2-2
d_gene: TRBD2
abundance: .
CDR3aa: CASSLASGGTGELFF
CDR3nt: TGTGCCAGCAGCTTAGCTAGCGGGGGAACCGGGGAGCTGTTTTTT

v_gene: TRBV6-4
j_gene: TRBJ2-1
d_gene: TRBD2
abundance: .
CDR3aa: CASSDSSGSPYNEQFF
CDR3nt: TGTGCCAGCAGCGACTCGAGCGGGAGCCCATACAATGAGCAGTTCTTC

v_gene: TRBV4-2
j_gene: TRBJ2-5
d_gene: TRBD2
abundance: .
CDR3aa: CASSPETSGLQETQYF
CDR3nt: TGTGCCAGCAGCCCCGAGACTAGCGGACTACAAGAGACCCAGTACTTC

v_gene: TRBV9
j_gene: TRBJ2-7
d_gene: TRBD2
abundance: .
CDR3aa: CASSLGAGISYEQYF
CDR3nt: TGTGCCAGCAGCCTAGGAGCGGGGATCTCCTACGAGCAGTACTTC

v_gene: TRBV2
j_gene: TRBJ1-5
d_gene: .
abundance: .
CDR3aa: CASSSGQNQPQHF
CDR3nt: TGTGCCAGCAGTTCTGGGCAAAATCAGCCCCAGCATTTT

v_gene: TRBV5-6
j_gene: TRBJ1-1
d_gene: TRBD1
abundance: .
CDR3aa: CASYKTGTVRLNTEAFF
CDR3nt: TGTGCCAGCTATAAAACCGGGACAGTCCGACTTAACACTGAAGCTTTCTTT

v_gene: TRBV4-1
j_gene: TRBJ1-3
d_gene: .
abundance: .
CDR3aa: CASSQETRPGNTIYF
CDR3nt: TGCGCCAGCAGCCAAGAGACTCGCCCGGGAAACACCATATATTTT

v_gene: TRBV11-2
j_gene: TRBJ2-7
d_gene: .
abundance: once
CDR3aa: CASSLDGTRVWVEQYF
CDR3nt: TGTGCCAGCAGCTTAGACGGGACTCGGGTATGGGTCGAGCAGTACTTC